The next 25 T cell receptor beta chains were all read from a single sample in a study of Tregs in tolerant kidney transplant recipients. The method was immunoSEQ multiplex PCR; TCRdb's version includes in-frame clones alone and lacks a portion of them. The sample holds about 240,000 clones; approximately 84% are singletons and the top ten take less than 0.75%. Sequences were obtained from CD4+ T cells from blood. All receptors derive from a human donor in good health.

This chain connects TRBV30 to TRBJ1-5; maybe TRBD1 (5 bases). CDR1 and CDR2 (germline): GTSNPN, SVGIG (reference sequence). Deletions cut 2 bases from V and 5 bases from J, with 16 bases between. The length of the CDR3 is 15 residues. CDR3 sequence: CAWSSGSWGYQPQHF. The CDR3 nucleotides are TGTGCCTGGAGTTCGGGATCTTGGGGGTATCAGCCCCAGCATTTT.

This clone showed up just a few times. J is TRBJ2-7 and V is TRBV10-3; TRBD2 aligns across 8 bases. Germline assignment: CDR1 ENHRY and CDR2 SYGVKD. Trimming took 10 bases from V and 7 from J; bases not matched to a gene: 12. The CDR3 loop spans 13 amino acids. In DNA form, the CDR3 reads TGTGCCAGCGAAGGACTGTCGGGAGGGGAGCAGTACTTC. The encoded protein is CASEGLSGGEQYF.

The chain has TRBV19 and TRBJ1-1; 8 bases line up with TRBD1. The germline CDR1 and CDR2 sequences are LNHDA and SQIVND (reference sequence). With V trimmed by 5 bases and J by 4 bases, 3 bases remained unmatched. The CDR3 is 13 amino acids. CDR3 residues: CASSGQGLTEAFF. Written as DNA, the CDR3 is TGTGCCAGTAGTGGACAGGGCCTCACTGAAGCTTTCTTT.

The chain joins TRBV30 to TRBJ2-7, with 11 bases fitting TRBD2. V dropped 7 bases and J dropped 2; count of bases not matched to a gene: 1. CDR3 length: 12 residues. Germline assignment: CDR1 GTSNPN and CDR2 SVGIG (reference sequence). The CDR3 DNA follows: TGTGCCTCGACTAGCGGGGCCTACGAGCAGTACTTC. This translates into CASTSGAYEQYF.

The chain uses TRBV21-1 and TRBJ2-7; TRBD1, the D gene given by the table, was not confirmed from the DNA. TRBV21-1 counts as a pseudogene. The CDR3 runs to 14 residues. DNA of the CDR3: TGTGCCAGCAGCAAAGGGTGGTTTGGCAGCGAGCAGTACTTC. Translating it yields CASSKGWFGSEQYF.

J is TRBJ1-2 and V is TRBV9, with D possibly TRBD1 on 6 matching bases. V was cut by 5 bases and J by 4 bases, with 15 bases left in between. CDR1 is SGDLS and CDR2 is YYNGEE in the germline V gene. The CDR3 runs 14 residues. This CDR3 reads CASSATGQSYGYTF. CDR3 nucleotides: TGTGCCAGCAGTGCCACCGGACAGTCCTATGGCTACACCTTC.

The V and J genes are TRBV6-4 and TRBJ1-5; D is ambiguous. Germline CDR1 and CDR2: MRHNA and SNTAGT. The CDR3 totals 13 residues. V was pared by 8 bases and J by 4 bases, with 12 bases between. In DNA form, the CDR3 reads TGTGCCAGCTCAAAGGAGCTTAATCAGCCCCAGCATTTT. The encoded protein is CASSKELNQPQHF.

The chain uses TRBV2 and TRBJ2-5; D uncertain. Germline V gene data show CDR1 as SNHLY and CDR2 as FYNNEI. Trimming pared 11 bases from V and 1 base from J, leaving 14 bases between. The CDR3 consists of 13 residues. CDR3 nucleotides: TGTGCCGGAAGTAGCCCCTCCCAAGAGACCCAGTACTTC. Its protein is CAGSSPSQETQYF.

This clone has a handful of counts. This chain connects TRBV9 to TRBJ2-2; 11 bases are shared with TRBD1. The CDR3 has 15 residues. Germline V gene data show CDR1 as SGDLS and CDR2 as YYNGEE. With 4 bases clipped from V and 7 bases from J, the junction kept 6 bases outside the gene matches. The CDR3, as DNA: TGTGCCAGCAGCCCCGGACAGGGGGCTGTCGGGGAGCTGTTTTTT. Translated, it gives CASSPGQGAVGELFF.

The V call is TRBV6-5, the J call TRBJ2-7; 11 positions match TRBD2. CDR1 MNHEY and CDR2 SVGAGI come from the germline V gene. The CDR3 has 13 residues. V trimming: 4 bases; J trimming: 5 bases; junction bases outside the gene matches: 1. This CDR3 is CASSLAGGDEQYF. CDR3 DNA sequence: TGTGCCAGCAGTTTAGCGGGAGGGGACGAGCAGTACTTC.

This chain joins TRBV10-3 and TRBJ1-2; tentative D call: TRBD1 (6 bases). The CDR3 has 14 amino acids. V dropped 8 bases and J dropped 8 bases, with 21 bases sitting between them. Germline V CDR1 and CDR2: ENHRY, SYGVKD. The CDR3 nucleotides are TGTGCCATCGGGAAGGGGGACTCCTGGCACGGCTACACCTTC. Translation: CAIGKGDSWHGYTF.

In this sample, this clone turned up a few times. The chain uses TRBV4-1 and TRBJ2-7; 10 nucleotides align to TRBD2. The trim removed 3 bases at V and 2 bases at J, leaving 7 bases unmatched. The CDR3 totals 16 residues. Germline CDR1 and CDR2: MGHRA and YSYEKL. The CDR3 nucleotides read TGCGCCAGCAGCCAGCAGAAAGCGGGAGGGACCTACGAGCAGTACTTC. Translation: CASSQQKAGGTYEQYF.

This chain uses TRBV5-1 with TRBJ2-3; D might be TRBD1 or TRBD2, each matching 5 bases. Germline V gives CDR1 SGHRS, CDR2 YFSETQ. CDR3 size: 15 residues. V gave up 7 bases and J gave up 0 bases, with 15 bases separating them. As DNA, the CDR3 is TGCGCCAGCGGGGAGATGGACACTAGCACAGATACGCAGTATTTT. It codes for CASGEMDTSTDTQYF.

This clone was seen just once. The chain carries TRBV5-1 and TRBJ2-4, with D possibly being TRBD2 (6 bases). The CDR3 consists of 17 residues. CDR1 is SGHRS and CDR2 is YFSETQ in the germline V gene. Deletions cut 1 base from V and 1 base from J, with 15 bases between. CDR3 region: CASSLISGDPAKNIQYF. CDR3 coding DNA: TGCGCCAGCAGCTTGATTAGCGGAGATCCGGCCAAAAACATTCAGTACTTC.

The rearrangement joins TRBV30 to TRBJ1-5; D possibly corresponds to TRBD1 (6 bases). The CDR3 has 13 residues. Germline CDR1 reads GTSNPN; CDR2 reads SVGIG (reference sequence). Trimming pared 5 bases from V and 1 base from J, leaving 9 bases between. The CDR3 is CAWGTGSNQPQHF. As DNA, the CDR3 is TGTGCCTGGGGTACAGGGAGCAATCAGCCCCAGCATTTT. Drawing the rest from reference TRBV30 and TRBJ1-5, the complete variable domain is SQTIHQWPATLVQPVGSPLSLECTVEGTSNPNLYWYRQAAGRGLQLLFYSVGIGQISSEVPQNLSASRPQDRQFILSSKKLLLSDSGFYLCAWGTGSNQPQHFGDGTRLSIL.

The chain uses TRBV5-1 and TRBJ2-3; possible D gene TRBD1, 5 bases. V lost 2 bases to trimming and J lost 0 bases, with 10 bases between them. This CDR3 contains 15 residues. The germline gives CDR1 SGHRS, CDR2 YFSETQ. CDR3 in amino acids: CASSFGQGSTDTQYF. CDR3 nucleotide sequence: TGCGCCAGCAGCTTCGGGCAGGGAAGCACAGATACGCAGTATTTT.

The CDR3 region is CASSLLTRLAGRSYEQYF. The CDR3 DNA is TGTGCCAGCAGCTTACTCACGAGACTAGCGGGACGCTCCTACGAGCAGTACTTC. This chain connects TRBV7-2 to TRBJ2-7; 11 bases map to TRBD2. This CDR3 spans 18 amino acids. With V trimmed by 2 bases and J by 0 bases, 9 bases remained unmatched. CDR1 is SGHTA, CDR2 FQGNSA, per germline.

V usage is TRBV6-5 and J usage is TRBJ2-7, with D unresolved. The V end was cut by 8 bases, the J end by 1 base, with 18 bases between. Germline CDR1 MNHEY, CDR2 SVGAGI. The CDR3 has 15 amino acids. CDR3 region: CASGLRNSQSYEQYF. The CDR3 DNA follows: TGTGCCAGCGGCCTGAGGAACAGCCAATCCTACGAGCAGTACTTC.

This clone showed up just a few times. The chain joins TRBV11-2 to TRBJ2-7; D might be TRBD2 (6 bases). The CDR3 is 14 amino acids. Looked up from germline, CDR1 is SGHAT and CDR2 is FQNNGV. Trimming took off 3 bases at V and 1 base at J, with 10 bases between the two ends. CDR3 sequence (DNA): TGTGCCAGCAGCTTGACTAGTAGGTCCTACGAGCAGTACTTC. This translates into CASSLTSRSYEQYF.

V is TRBV18 and J is TRBJ1-4; a weak D match, TRBD1 (5 bases). From germline, CDR1 is KGHSH and CDR2 LQKENI. V was trimmed by 4 bases and J by 3 bases, leaving 21 bases between them. The CDR3 has 18 amino acids. CDR3 nucleotides: TGTGCCAGCTCACGGTTGGGGACGACCTATTCTTCTAATGAAAAACTGTTTTTT. Translated: CASSRLGTTYSSNEKLFF.

The CDR3, as DNA: TGTGCCAGCAGCTTACAGGGGAGCTCCTACGAGCAGTACTTC. Residues: CASSLQGSSYEQYF. This rearrangement joins TRBV11-3 to TRBJ2-7, with D possibly matching TRBD1 (6 bases). CDR1 SGHNT and CDR2 YENEEA come from the germline V gene. V lost 2 bases and J 0 bases, leaving 8 bases between the germline ends. The CDR3 runs 14 residues.

The rearrangement joins TRBV6-5 to TRBJ1-5; D unclear. In germline, CDR1 is MNHEY, CDR2 SVGAGI. CDR3 length: 14 residues. Deletions cut 6 bases from V and 15 bases from J, with 24 bases between. The CDR3 protein is CASRMVATAGLRHF. The DNA for the CDR3 is TGTGCCAGCAGGATGGTCGCTACGGCGGGCCTTCGGCATTTT.

The V gene is TRBV29-1, the J gene TRBJ1-4; 9 nucleotides match TRBD1. The CDR3 length is 12 residues. V trimming: 6 bases; J trimming: 5 bases; junction bases outside the gene matches: 1. Looked up from germline, CDR1 is SQVTM and CDR2 is ANQGSEA. CDR3: CSVGTGNEKLFF. CDR3 sequence (DNA): TGCAGCGTGGGGACAGGGAATGAAAAACTGTTTTTT.

This rearrangement joins TRBV6-1 to TRBJ2-2; no firm D call. Trimming pared 8 bases from V and 4 bases from J, leaving 14 bases between. This CDR3 comprises 14 residues. Germline V gives CDR1 MNHNS, CDR2 SASEGT. CDR3 sequence reads: CASGRLVSTGELFF. The CDR3 nucleotides read TGTGCCAGCGGTCGGTTGGTATCCACCGGGGAGCTGTTTTTT.

The genes are TRBV30 and TRBJ2-7; D is perhaps TRBD2 (7 bases). Trimming left V 3 bases short and J 0 bases short, with 12 bases between. This CDR3 is built from 14 residues. Germline V gives CDR1 GTSNPN, CDR2 SVGIG (reference sequence). The CDR3 loop is CAWRTGGSSYEQYF. CDR3 coding DNA: TGTGCCTGGAGGACGGGGGGCTCCTCCTACGAGCAGTACTTC.